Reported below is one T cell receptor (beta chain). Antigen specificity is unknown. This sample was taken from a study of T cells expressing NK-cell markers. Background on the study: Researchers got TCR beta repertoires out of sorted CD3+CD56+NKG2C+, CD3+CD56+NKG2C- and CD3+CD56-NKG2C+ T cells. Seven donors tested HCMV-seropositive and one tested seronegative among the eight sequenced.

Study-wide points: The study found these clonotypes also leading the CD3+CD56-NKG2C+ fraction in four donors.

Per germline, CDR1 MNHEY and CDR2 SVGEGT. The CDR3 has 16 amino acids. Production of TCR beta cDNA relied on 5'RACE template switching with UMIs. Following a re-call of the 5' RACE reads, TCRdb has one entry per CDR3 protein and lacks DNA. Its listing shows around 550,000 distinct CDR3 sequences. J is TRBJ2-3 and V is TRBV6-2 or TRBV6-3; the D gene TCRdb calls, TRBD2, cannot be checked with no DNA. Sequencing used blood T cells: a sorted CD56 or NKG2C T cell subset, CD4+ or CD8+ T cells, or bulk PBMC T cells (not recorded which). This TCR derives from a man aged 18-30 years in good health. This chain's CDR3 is CASSPRLAGVTDTQYF.